This TCR beta chain derives from a study of tumor-infiltrating lymphocytes in primary liver carcinoma. Regarding the study as a whole: It was observed that only about 8-24% of the top clones appeared in every one of the five tumor regions.

This clonotype was detected only once. Its antigen is not known. One junction end does not reproduce the germline sequence, and a read error may be involved. For each extraction, RNA and DNA were obtained together from about 21-30 mg of unsorted bulk tissue. Germline lookup yields CDR1 SEHNR and CDR2 FQNEAQ (reference sequence). The CDR3 is 17 amino acids. A constant-region primer served to make TCR beta cDNA from 500 to 550 ng total RNA. Amplification in three nested multiplex PCR rounds with slightly modified ARM-PCR gave rise to TCR beta libraries. The first two PCR rounds used TRBV1-TRBV30 forward primers with a C-beta reverse primer, approximately 11 cycles each. Each CDR3 protein gets one entry after TCRdb re-called the multiplex PCR reads with MiXCR. The sample includes roughly 100,000 distinct CDR3 sequences, approximately 71% seen only once; the top ten take about 9.2%.

Sequenced sample: liver tumor tissue from sampling region 5. Subset: tumor region T5, tumor centre. V gene TRBV7-9 combines with J gene TRBJ2-6; TRBD2 matches 9 bases. The origin of this receptor is a woman aged 55-75 years with primary liver carcinoma and hepatitis B virus infection. Written as DNA, the CDR3 is TGTGCCAGCGGCTTACTAGCGGGTTACTCTGGGGCCAATGTCCTGACTTTC. Translation gives CASGLLAGYSGANVLTF.